This T cell receptor gamma chain appears in the sequencing data of a study of γδ T cells in repeated Plasmodium falciparum infection. This clone has ten or more counts. TCRdb lists the protein of a much larger clone for this DNA, which differs at residue 8, so this is likely a read error; the protein given here is translated from the DNA itself. TCRdb called clones from the multiplex PCR reads again using CATT. The table shows roughly 13,000 gamma-chain clones, with roughly 1.7% occurring only once. This clonotype was sampled from a pool of human donors (malaria-infected and uninfected, not separated). What was sequenced was gamma-delta T cells from blood.

This CDR3 reads CALWEVELSQELGKKIKVF. The CDR3 DNA follows: TGTGCCTTGTGGGAGGTGGAACTCTCGCAAGAGTTGGGCAAAAAAATCAAGGTATTT. The genes are TRGV9 and TRGJP. In germline, CDR1 is GITISATS, CDR2 ISYDGTV (reference sequence). The CDR3 consists of 19 residues. With 0 bases clipped from V and 3 bases from J, the junction kept 8 bases outside the gene matches.